This TCR beta chain was observed in a study of cytomegalovirus exposure and HLA in healthy donors. Study-level background: Around 78 million unique TCRs, all from HLA-typed donors, were included in an early release of the data.

A single count supports this clone. Antigen: not known. The germline CDR1 and CDR2 sequences are LNHNV and YYDKDF (reference sequence). CDR3 length: 12 residues. V was trimmed by 1 base and J by 11 bases, leaving 11 bases between them. Study findings and constraints: Productive rates of about 90% or about 30% were seen for most TCR beta V segments in an earlier analysis.

The PCR had 60 Vbeta and 13 Jbeta primers. Clones were read by immunoSEQ multiplex PCR, and TCRdb kept only the in-frame ones, dropping some. Of about 150,000 clones in the sample, about 70% were seen once. The chain is built from TRBV15 and TRBJ1-2; tentative D call: TRBD1 (5 bases). The TCR comes from a man aged 18 to 30 in good health and CMV-seronegative. The sample comprised PBMCs. The CDR3 region has the DNA TGTGCCACCAGCAGAGGGGAGGGGCGATACACCTTC. This gives the protein CATSRGEGRYTF.